Below are 27 T cell receptor beta chains sequenced from a single sample in a study of blood T cells in healthy people across ages. Next came a second PCR, run for roughly 6 to 11 cycles, which used a sample-barcoded 5' primer along with a J-beta primer mix. TCRdb recomputed calls from the 5' RACE reads with MiXCR, one row per CDR3 protein. The repertoire holds 450,000 to 700,000 distinct CDR3 sequences, with 27% as singletons. The material sequenced was blood. The receptor set was obtained from an older woman in good health.

This clonotype came up a few times. This chain joins TRBV7-2 and TRBJ1-4; D may be TRBD1 (5 bases). The CDR3 loop spans 16 amino acids. Trimming removed 3 bases at V and 8 bases at J, with 19 bases between. The germline V gene has CDR1 SGHTA and CDR2 FQGNSA. CDR3 DNA sequence: TGTGCCAGCAGCTTTCTAAGGGCGGCGGGGGACGAAAAACTGTTTTTT. Translating it yields CASSFLRAAGDEKLFF. Filled out from reference TRBV7-2 and TRBJ1-4, the complete variable domain reads GAGVSQSPSNKVTEKGKDVELRCDPISGHTALYWYRQSLGQGLEFLIYFQGNSAPDKSGLPSDRFSAERTGGSVSTLTIQRTQQEDSAVYLCASSFLRAAGDEKLFFGSGTQLSVL.

J is TRBJ2-5 and V is TRBV24-1; D is ambiguous. V was trimmed by 3 bases and J by 8 bases, leaving 9 bases between them. Germline V lookup: CDR1 KGHDR, CDR2 SFDVKD. This CDR3 has 12 amino acids. The CDR3: CATSDDPGTQYF. Written as DNA, the CDR3 is TGTGCCACCAGTGATGATCCAGGAACCCAGTACTTC.

This clonotype turned up a few times. The chain employs TRBV7-9 and TRBJ1-1, with unresolved D. The V end was cut by 5 bases, the J end by 7 bases, with 20 bases between. Germline loops: CDR1 SEHNR, CDR2 FQNEAQ (reference sequence). The CDR3 spans 15 residues. CDR3 loop: CASSPLSAADIEAFF. CDR3 DNA sequence: TGTGCCAGCAGCCCTTTATCAGCCGCGGATATTGAAGCTTTCTTT.

This clonotype was seen only a few times. The chain recombines TRBV7-9 with TRBJ1-2, with 7 positions matching TRBD1. Germline-derived CDR1 and CDR2 are SEHNR and FQNEAQ (reference sequence). This CDR3 region has 15 residues. V trimming: 4 bases; J trimming: 3 bases; junction bases outside the gene matches: 8. CDR3 bases: TGTGCCAGCAGCTCGTTACAGGGGAGGGACTATGGCTACACCTTC. This sequence encodes CASSSLQGRDYGYTF.

The table lists this clonotype with a few counts. The chain joins TRBV6-6 to TRBJ2-1; TRBD1 or TRBD2 may be the D gene (5 bases each). Trimming removed 2 bases from V and 6 bases from J, with 14 bases in between. Germline V lookup: CDR1 MNHNY, CDR2 SVGAGI (reference sequence). CDR3 length: 15 residues. The CDR3 protein is CASSYAGTLPNEQFF. In DNA, the CDR3 is TGTGCCAGCAGTTACGCTGGGACGCTCCCCAATGAGCAGTTCTTC.

Ten or more counts support this clonotype. CDR3 DNA: TGTGCCAGCAGTTACTTCGACAGTTACACTGAAGCTTTCTTT. It yields the protein CASSYFDSYTEAFF. The J gene is TRBJ1-1, the V gene TRBV6-6; D is perhaps TRBD1 (5 bases). The V gene lost 1 base and the J gene lost 3 bases, with 9 bases spanning the gap. The CDR3 sequence is 14 residues long. CDR1 and CDR2 (germline): MNHNY, SVGAGI (reference sequence).

This clonotype was counted between two and nine times. The chain uses TRBV18 and TRBJ2-3; perhaps TRBD2 as D (5 bases). The CDR3 length is 17 residues. CDR1 and CDR2 from the germline V gene are KGHSH and LQKENI. Trimming took 2 bases from V and 0 from J, leaving 15 bases between them. CDR3 sequence (DNA): TGTGCCAGCTCACCAGGGAGCGGTCGTACTAGCACAGATACGCAGTATTTT. Amino acids: CASSPGSGRTSTDTQYF.

As for this clonotype: A junction boundary mismatches the germline segment, possibly from a read error. The rearrangement uses TRBV30 and TRBJ1-2; D is uncertain. CDR1 and CDR2 (germline): GTSNPN, SVGIG (reference sequence). This CDR3 spans 11 amino acids. The CDR3 DNA reads as TGTGCCCGGAGAGCTAACTATGGCTACACCTTC. It encodes CARRANYGYTF.

A few counts support this clonotype. The rearrangement links TRBV25-1 to TRBJ1-2; no clear D gene. The V gene lost 6 bases and the J gene lost 4 bases, with 9 bases spanning the gap. The CDR3 totals 12 residues. The germline V gene has CDR1 MGHDK and CDR2 SYGVNS. As DNA, the CDR3 is TGTGCCAGCAGGGGGAGCATCTATGGCTACACCTTC. Encoded protein: CASRGSIYGYTF.

The V and J genes are TRBV7-2 and TRBJ1-6, with 9 nucleotides matching TRBD1. This CDR3 has 16 residues. Germline assignment: CDR1 SGHTA and CDR2 FQGNSA. V gave up 5 bases and J gave up 8 bases; unmatched junction bases: 10. This chain's CDR3 is CASSPMTGTGYSPLHF. The DNA of the CDR3 is TGTGCCAGCAGCCCAATGACCGGGACAGGGTATTCACCCCTCCACTTT.

The sample holds a few counts of this clonotype. The J gene is TRBJ2-5, the V gene TRBV6-2 or TRBV6-3; 9 nucleotides match TRBD2. The DNA end favors TRBJ2-1, so the J call may be wrong. CDR1 MNHEY and CDR2 SVGEGT come from the germline V gene. The CDR3 extends over 15 amino acids. As DNA, the CDR3 is TGTGCCAGCAGTTACATCGGGCGGGGGGGCGGCGAGCAGTTCTTC. Its translation: CASSYIGRGGGEQFF.

The rearrangement uses TRBV5-1 and TRBJ2-1; D might be TRBD2 (5 bases). CDR3 length equals 14 residues. V was shortened by 4 bases and J by 2 bases, with 10 bases between the two germline ends. Germline lookup yields CDR1 SGHRS and CDR2 YFSETQ. The CDR3 sequence is CASSVTGTYNEQFF. The CDR3 coding sequence is TGCGCCAGCAGCGTGACGGGGACCTACAATGAGCAGTTCTTC.

The chain combines TRBV4-3 with TRBJ2-4; possibly TRBD2 for D (6 bases). Deletions cut 4 bases from V and 6 bases from J, with 16 bases between. CDR3 length: 15 amino acids. CDR1 and CDR2 from the germline V gene are LGHNA and YSLEER. The CDR3 is CASSPHRGWGNIQYF. The CDR3 DNA is TGCGCCAGCAGCCCCCACCGGGGGTGGGGAAACATTCAGTACTTC.

The chain combines TRBV7-2 with TRBJ1-6; 7 bases line up with TRBD1. V was clipped by 5 bases and J by 6 bases; unmatched bases: 7. Germline V lookup: CDR1 SGHTA, CDR2 FQGNSA. This CDR3 is built from 15 residues. CDR3 protein: CASSLPQGPNSPLHF. In DNA form, the CDR3 reads TGTGCCAGCAGCCTACCACAGGGGCCTAATTCACCCCTCCACTTT.

The V call is TRBV7-9, the J call TRBJ1-3; D is unresolved. The CDR3 is made up of 12 amino acids. Germline assignment: CDR1 SEHNR and CDR2 FQNEAQ (reference sequence). V was trimmed by 4 bases and J by 7 bases, leaving 8 bases between them. This CDR3 reads CASSSMKNTIYF. DNA of the CDR3: TGTGCCAGCAGCTCTATGAAGAACACCATATATTTT.

This clonotype was counted between two and nine times. The chain carries TRBV6-2 or TRBV6-3 and TRBJ1-6; tentatively, D is TRBD1 (5 bases). Germline V gene lookup returns CDR1 MNHEY and CDR2 SVGEGT. V lost 2 bases to trimming and J lost 7 bases, with 6 bases between them. The CDR3 has 13 amino acids. The CDR3 DNA follows: TGTGCCAGCAGTTACGGGACCAATTCACCCCTCCACTTT. Translating it yields CASSYGTNSPLHF.

The J gene is TRBJ2-1, the V gene TRBV2; a possible D gene is TRBD2 (5 bases). V shed 5 bases and J shed 7 bases, with 15 bases lying between them. CDR1 is SNHLY and CDR2 is FYNNEI in the germline V gene. The CDR3 is 14 residues long. The CDR3: CASSPDGIANEQFF. CDR3 coding DNA: TGTGCCAGCAGTCCAGACGGGATAGCGAATGAGCAGTTCTTC.

The V gene is TRBV25-1, the J gene TRBJ2-3, with TRBD1 identical over 10 bases. V lost 11 bases and J lost 9; bases outside the gene matches: 17. Germline V CDR1 and CDR2: MGHDK, SYGVNS. The CDR3 spans 15 residues. The CDR3 spells CARQFGTGVLKTQYF. The CDR3 DNA reads as TGTGCCCGCCAGTTTGGGACAGGGGTCCTGAAGACGCAGTATTTT.

This clonotype was detected a few times. One junction end disagrees with the germline gene, perhaps due to a read error. The chain uses TRBV4-3 and TRBJ2-5; 7 nucleotides line up with TRBD2. The CDR3 is 14 amino acids. Germline-derived CDR1 and CDR2 are LGHNA and YSLEER. The CDR3 DNA reads TGCGCCAGCAGCCAACAAATTGCGGGGGAGACCCAGTGCTTC. Protein sequence: CASSQQIAGETQCF.

This clonotype was observed a few times. This chain uses TRBV5-8 with TRBJ1-2; 10 bases map to TRBD1. V shed 2 bases and J 6 bases; nucleotides not matched to a gene: 4. The germline V gene encodes CDR1 SGHTS and CDR2 YDEGEE. The CDR3 extends over 14 amino acids. In DNA, the CDR3 is TGTGCCAGCAGCTTTAGAGGACAGGGGGATGGCTACACCTTC. Protein: CASSFRGQGDGYTF.

The CDR3 DNA sequence: TGCAGTGCTAGGGCCCAGGGAGAGCAGTACTTC. As protein: CSARAQGEQYF. V and J are TRBV20-1 and TRBJ2-7; possibly TRBD1 for D (5 bases). The CDR3 is made up of 11 amino acids. V shed 3 bases and J shed 7 bases, with 10 bases lying between them. Per the germline V gene, CDR1 is DFQATT and CDR2 is SNEGSKA (reference sequence).

This clonotype was counted between two and nine times. The chain recombines TRBV5-1 with TRBJ2-5; D is ambiguous. The germline V gene encodes CDR1 SGHRS and CDR2 YFSETQ. The CDR3 spans 13 residues. Trimming cost V 3 bases and J 5 bases, with 11 bases left between them. In nucleotides, the CDR3 is TGCGCCAGCAGCTCGTTACCTTGGGAGACCCAGTACTTC. Translated, it gives CASSSLPWETQYF. Variable domain in full (rest from reference TRBV5-1 and TRBJ2-5): KAGVTQTPRYLIKTRGQQVTLSCSPISGHRSVSWYQQTPGQGLQFLFEYFSETQRNKGNFPGRFSGRQFSNSRSEMNVSTLELGDSALYLCASSSLPWETQYFGPGTRLLVL.

The gene calls are TRBV5-1 and TRBJ1-1, with 8 nucleotides matching TRBD1. Germline values: CDR1 SGHRS, CDR2 YFSETQ. J gave up 3 bases and V 5 bases, and 6 bases lay outside the gene matches. The CDR3 is 14 amino acids. In DNA form, the CDR3 reads TGCGCCAGCAGAAGACAGGGGCAGGACACTGAAGCTTTCTTT. Amino acids: CASRRQGQDTEAFF.

This chain's CDR3 is CASSPGWGRGTEAFF. In DNA form, the CDR3 reads TGTGCCAGCAGCCCCGGATGGGGGAGGGGCACTGAAGCTTTCTTT. The chain has TRBV7-2 and TRBJ1-1; D is possibly TRBD1 (5 bases). Germline assignment: CDR1 SGHTA and CDR2 FQGNSA. V was cut by 5 bases and J by 4 bases, with 17 bases left in between. The CDR3 sequence is 15 residues long.

This chain uses TRBV12-3 or TRBV12-4 with TRBJ1-5; D is perhaps TRBD1 (6 bases). The CDR3 runs to 13 residues. V shed 5 bases and J shed 7 bases, with 12 bases lying between them. CDR3 sequence (DNA): TGTGCCAGCAGTAGAACAGGGAGACAGCCCCAGCATTTT. This translates into CASSRTGRQPQHF.

This clonotype occurred a few times. This chain uses TRBV7-3 with TRBJ2-7, with D perhaps matching TRBD1 (6 bases). V was pared by 2 bases and J by 4 bases, with 15 bases between. The length of the CDR3 is 15 residues. Germline values: CDR1 SGHTA, CDR2 FQGTGA. The CDR3 sequence is CASSLYWGLEYEQYF. In DNA, the CDR3 is TGTGCCAGCAGCTTATATTGGGGGCTTGAGTACGAGCAGTACTTC.

The V and J genes are TRBV18 and TRBJ1-3; a possible D gene is TRBD1 (5 bases). The CDR3 spans 17 residues. V was pared by 3 bases and J by 0 bases, with 15 bases between. Germline V gene lookup returns CDR1 KGHSH and CDR2 LQKENI. The CDR3 spells CASSPSTGPSSGNTIYF. In DNA, the CDR3 is TGTGCCAGCTCACCGAGTACAGGTCCGAGCTCTGGAAACACCATATATTTT.